This T cell receptor (beta chain) is from a study of blood T cell repertoires in COVID-19. About the research overall: The United States, Italy and Spain supplied acute and convalescent COVID-19 samples.

Trimming stripped 3 bases from V and 9 bases from J, with 15 bases between. CDR1 and CDR2 (germline): SGHVS, FNYEAQ. The CDR3 is 14 residues long. The data were produced by immunoSEQ multiplex PCR, yet TCRdb's version contains in-frame clones alone and is incomplete. The sample lists over 50,000 clones; approximately 84% were seen once. What was sequenced was peripheral blood. This TCR was sampled from a human donor with active or convalescent COVID-19. The donor label of this sample is uncertain. The chain joins TRBV7-6 to TRBJ2-1, with a possible D match to TRBD1 (5 bases). The CDR3 protein is CASSFGQGWGEQFF. The CDR3 DNA is TGTGCCAGCAGCTTTGGGCAGGGTTGGGGTGAGCAGTTCTTC. Variable domain in full (rest from reference TRBV7-6 and TRBJ2-1): GAGVSQSPRYKVTKRGQDVALRCDPISGHVSLYWYRQALGQGPEFLTYFNYEAQQDKSGLPNDRFSAERPEGSISTLTIQRTEQRDSAMYRCASSFGQGWGEQFFGPGTRLTVL.